This T cell receptor (beta chain) was identified in a study of T cell responses to AZD1222 COVID-19 vaccine. On the study more broadly: Pooled samples include second doses given at about 4 or 12 weeks. Overall study results and limits: Regions left unmutated in variants are reportedly the target of nearly half of spike-specific TCRs.

This clone was observed a single time. Its cognate antigen is unknown. Measured with immunoSEQ multiplex PCR; TCRdb has only the in-frame clones, and not every one. The data show roughly 76,000 clones, about 88% seen once. The CDR3 extends over 16 amino acids. CDR1 and CDR2 (germline): LNHDA, SQIVND (reference sequence). V lost 4 bases to trimming and J lost 6 bases; unmatched junction nucleotides: 11. Specimen: peripheral blood, collected on day 0 of AZD1222 vaccination. This TCR was recovered from an adult in good health. This chain joins TRBV19 and TRBJ2-1; the match to TRBD2 covers 8 bases. Here the CDR3 reads CASSNPGLVSGNEQFF. CDR3 bases: TGTGCCAGTAGTAATCCGGGACTAGTATCGGGCAATGAGCAGTTCTTC.